The sequence of this T cell receptor (beta chain) was determined in a study of response to subunit inactivated influenza vaccine. Study-wide findings and caveats: There was a suggestion from the authors that each seasonal influenza vaccination recruits few new T cells.

This clonotype was seen a handful of times. Its specificity is not known. TCRdb itself ran the RT-PCR reads through MiXCR, one entry per CDR3 protein. This table holds approximately 200,000 distinct CDR3 sequences, 13% to 15% found once. The CDR3 contains 12 residues. V gave up 5 bases and J gave up 9 bases, with 15 bases separating them. Germline V gene data show CDR1 as SGHRS and CDR2 as YFSETQ. The clonotype comes from a man between 45 and 60 years old who received an inactivated influenza vaccine. The starting material was CD8+ T cells sorted from PBMCs, obtained around 5 days after vaccination. This chain links TRBV5-1 with TRBJ2-7, with D uncertain. CDR3 protein: CASRPGSKGQYF. The CDR3 region has the DNA TGCGCCAGCAGACCGGGCTCCAAGGGGCAGTACTTC.